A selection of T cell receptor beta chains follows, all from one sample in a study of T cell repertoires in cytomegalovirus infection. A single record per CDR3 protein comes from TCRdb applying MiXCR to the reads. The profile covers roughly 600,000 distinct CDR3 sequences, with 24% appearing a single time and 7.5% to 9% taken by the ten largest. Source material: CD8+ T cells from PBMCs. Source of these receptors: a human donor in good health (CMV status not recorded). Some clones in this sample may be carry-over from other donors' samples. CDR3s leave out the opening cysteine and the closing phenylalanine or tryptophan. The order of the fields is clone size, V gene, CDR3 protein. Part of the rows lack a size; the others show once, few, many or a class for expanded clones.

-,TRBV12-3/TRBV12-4,ASSPIAGGDPTHTDTQY
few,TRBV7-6,ASSPPDNNYEQY
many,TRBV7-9,ASSPRTDYEQY
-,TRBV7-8,ASSLAGSWVNSPLH
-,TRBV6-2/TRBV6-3,ASSSLDSQETQY
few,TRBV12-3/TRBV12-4,ASSGLISPYNEQF
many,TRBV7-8,ASSFGLTYNEQF
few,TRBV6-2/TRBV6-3,ASSAQARYGETQY
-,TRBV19,ASSMSWDAVNSPLH
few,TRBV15,ATSRDPFEAF
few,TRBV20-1,SAGGQVFRETQY
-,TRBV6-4,ASSEIGGLRSPLH
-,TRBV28,ASTPAQDRGAKWTQY
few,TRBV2,ASSEEGLNTEAF
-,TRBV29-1,SVWDRDRVSYEQY
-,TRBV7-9,ASSLAPGINYGYT
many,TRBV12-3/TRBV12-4,ASSLGARLAGARQETQY
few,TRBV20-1,SASGIRGQGLTEAF
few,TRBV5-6,ASILAGGRYNEQF
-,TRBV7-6,ASSLGIGAHEQF
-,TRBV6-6,AIPLHRGLSYEQY
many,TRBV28,ASSLRVYSNQPQH
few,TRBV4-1,ASSPVGPGPEAF
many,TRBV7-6,ASSDRGVAYEQY
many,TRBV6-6,ASSYSSPGTDTQY
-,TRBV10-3,AITAGTHTYEQY
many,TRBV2,ASRSPRGLQETQY
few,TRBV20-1,SARTVAPTLAGGTDTQY
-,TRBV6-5,ASSTYRGLREQF
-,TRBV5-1,ASSPRGVENTEAF
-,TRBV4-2,ANSQDASSLAKNIQY
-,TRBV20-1,SANTNTGEPF
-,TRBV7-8,ANSLARGGKDEQY
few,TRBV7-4,ASSLRDREGNQPQH
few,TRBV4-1,ASSSSVGDQPQH
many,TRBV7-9,ASSPWDSHEQF
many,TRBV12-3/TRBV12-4,ASSLSPPEQY
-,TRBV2,ASSPAGQRAKNIQY
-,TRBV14,ASRRSGGSQETQY
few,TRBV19,ASSIGRDYNEQF
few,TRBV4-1,ASSQEELPPSTGELF
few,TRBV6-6,ASDRGNQPQH
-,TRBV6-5,ASSFGGPLRYEQY
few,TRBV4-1,ASSQETASYNEQF
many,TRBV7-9,ASSLGGQETQY
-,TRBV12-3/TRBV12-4,ASSLGHALYGYT
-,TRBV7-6,ASSELAGGENTGELF
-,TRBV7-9,ASRVGKSSYNEQF
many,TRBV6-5,ASSYAGGGEGLLLGYT